These T cell receptor beta chains were read from a single sample in a study of cytomegalovirus exposure and HLA in healthy donors. Here immunoSEQ multiplex PCR was the method, and the copy in TCRdb shows in-frame clones only, minus some. This sample's table has some 31,000 clones. The sample consisted of PBMCs. The origin of the receptors is a woman aged 40 to 49 in good health and CMV-seropositive. CDR3s include the opening cysteine and the closing phenylalanine or tryptophan. A D gene is named only where the DNA matches it firmly.

d_gene	v_gene	j_gene	CDR3aa	CDR3nt
TRBD1	TRBV5-1	TRBJ1-5	CASSLEGQGYQPQHF	TGCGCCAGCAGCTTGGAGGGACAGGGGTATCAGCCCCAGCATTTT
.	TRBV2	TRBJ2-7	CASSDQDRTYEQYF	TGTGCCAGCAGTGACCAGGACAGAACCTACGAGCAGTACTTC
.	TRBV6-1	TRBJ2-5	CASSVPKGSQETQYF	TGTGCCAGCAGTGTTCCGAAGGGGTCCCAAGAGACCCAGTACTTC
TRBD1	TRBV10-3	TRBJ2-5	CAISPGQGETQYF	TGTGCCATCAGCCCGGGACAGGGAGAGACCCAGTACTTC
.	TRBV6-5	TRBJ1-2	CASSYTYGAGYTF	TGTGCCAGCAGTTACACATATGGGGCGGGCTACACCTTC
.	TRBV2	TRBJ2-3	CASTFTDTQYF	TGTGCCAGCACCTTCACAGATACGCAGTATTTT
.	TRBV7-3	TRBJ2-1	CASSLTGLGQASYNEQFF	TGTGCCAGCAGCTTAACGGGGTTGGGGCAGGCCTCCTACAATGAGCAGTTCTTC
.	TRBV29-1	TRBJ1-2	CSVDLAGWPDYGYTF	TGCAGCGTTGATTTGGCAGGCTGGCCCGACTATGGCTACACCTTC
.	TRBV30	TRBJ2-1	CAGSVLGGSYNEQFF	TGTGCCGGGAGTGTACTTGGAGGGTCCTACAATGAGCAGTTCTTC
.	TRBV6-6	TRBJ2-5	CASSYSGSPPRETQYF	TGTGCCAGCAGTTACTCGGGTAGCCCACCCCGCGAGACCCAGTACTTC
.	TRBV2	TRBJ2-3	CASRYTDTQYF	TGTGCCAGCCGGTACACAGATACGCAGTATTTT
TRBD1	TRBV6-5	TRBJ1-2	CASSYAHGTGYGYTF	TGTGCCAGCAGTTACGCCCACGGGACAGGCTATGGCTACACCTTC
.	TRBV28	TRBJ2-3	CASRSIAGTDTQYF	TGTGCCAGCAGATCAATAGCGGGCACAGATACGCAGTATTTT
.	TRBV4-2	TRBJ2-3	CASSQDKGERGTQYF	TGTGCCAGCAGCCAAGATAAGGGGGAGAGGGGTACGCAGTATTTT
.	TRBV7-9	TRBJ2-3	CASSLGQPTDTQYF	TGTGCCAGCAGCTTAGGACAGCCCACAGATACGCAGTATTTT
.	TRBV7-9	TRBJ1-4	CASSPGAANEKLFF	TGTGCCAGCAGCCCAGGGGCGGCTAATGAAAAACTGTTTTTT
TRBD2	TRBV13	TRBJ2-1	CASSYRTSGAYNEQFF	TGTGCCAGCAGCTACCGGACTAGCGGAGCCTACAATGAGCAGTTCTTC
TRBD1	TRBV5-6	TRBJ2-5	CASSLPTGTEETQYF	TGTGCCAGCAGCCTCCCCACTGGGACAGAAGAGACCCAGTACTTC
TRBD1	TRBV7-9	TRBJ2-1	CASSLSPGTASNEQFF	TGTGCCAGCAGCTTAAGTCCCGGGACAGCGTCCAATGAGCAGTTCTTC
.	TRBV29-1	TRBJ2-5	CSATTSGQETQYF	TGCAGCGCCACAACGAGCGGCCAAGAGACCCAGTACTTC
.	TRBV5-1	TRBJ1-2	CASMADTGGYGYTF	TGCGCCAGCATGGCAGACACTGGAGGCTATGGCTACACCTTC
.	TRBV2	TRBJ2-7	CASSEGQAREQYF	TGTGCCAGCAGTGAAGGACAGGCGCGCGAGCAGTACTTC
.	TRBV28	TRBJ2-7	CASSSTDRGIVAGVVDEQYF	TGTGCCAGCAGTTCCACCGACAGGGGGATTGTAGCGGGAGTTGTGGACGAGCAGTACTTC
.	TRBV7-2	TRBJ2-7	CASSTNPGYEQYF	TGTGCCAGCAGCACGAATCCGGGATACGAGCAGTACTTC
.	TRBV5-8	TRBJ2-5	CASSLYETQYF	TGTGCCAGCAGCTTGTATGAGACCCAGTACTTC
.	TRBV6-5	TRBJ1-1	CASRISTGSTEAFF	TGTGCCAGCAGGATATCAACAGGGAGCACTGAAGCTTTCTTT
TRBD2	TRBV5-8	TRBJ2-5	CASSLALAGGPWETQYF	TGTGCCAGCAGCTTGGCCCTAGCGGGAGGGCCTTGGGAGACCCAGTACTTC
.	TRBV18	TRBJ2-3	CASSRQDFTDTQYF	TGTGCCAGCTCACGTCAGGATTTCACAGATACGCAGTATTTT
.	TRBV7-2	TRBJ2-5	CASSLAEETQYF	TGTGCCAGCAGCTTAGCGGAGGAGACCCAGTACTTC
.	TRBV4-2	TRBJ1-2	CASSQGGLNHGYTF	TGTGCCAGCAGCCAAGGGGGACTGAACCATGGCTACACCTTC
.	TRBV9	TRBJ2-3	CASSGRLPPDTQYF	TGTGCCAGCAGCGGTCGACTACCTCCAGATACGCAGTATTTT
.	TRBV6-5	TRBJ2-7	CASSSQQGTSEQYF	TGTGCCAGCAGTTCACAACAGGGTACGAGCGAGCAGTACTTC
TRBD2	TRBV28	TRBJ2-1	CASKVPAGGPGHNEQFF	TGTGCCAGCAAGGTTCCAGCGGGAGGCCCCGGGCACAATGAGCAGTTCTTC
TRBD2	TRBV5-1	TRBJ2-7	CASSEGLAGSYEQYF	TGCGCCAGCAGCGAGGGACTAGCGGGGAGCTACGAGCAGTACTTC
TRBD2	TRBV18	TRBJ2-5	CASSWDRLAGQETQYF	TGTGCCAGCTCATGGGATCGACTAGCGGGGCAAGAGACCCAGTACTTC
.	TRBV27	TRBJ2-7	CASRDPWAPYEQYF	TGTGCCAGCAGAGATCCCTGGGCACCTTACGAGCAGTACTTC
.	TRBV18	TRBJ2-2	CASSPQQGNRELFF	TGTGCCAGCTCACCACAGCAGGGGAATCGGGAGCTGTTTTTT
.	TRBV7-8	TRBJ2-7	CASSIGQRDEQYF	TGTGCCAGCAGCATCGGACAGCGCGACGAGCAGTACTTC
TRBD2	TRBV2	TRBJ2-7	CASRLAGGSGSYEQYF	TGTGCCTCCCGACTAGCGGGGGGAAGTGGATCCTACGAGCAGTACTTC
TRBD1	TRBV28	TRBJ1-2	CASSEGDRGNGYTF	TGTGCCAGCAGCGAGGGGGACAGGGGGAATGGCTACACCTTC
TRBD1	TRBV6-1	TRBJ2-7	CASTIQGGTYEQYF	TGTGCCAGCACCATACAGGGGGGAACCTACGAGCAGTACTTC
.	TRBV4-1	TRBJ2-7	CASSQMTAAYEQYF	TGCGCCAGCAGCCAAATGACAGCCGCCTACGAGCAGTACTTC
TRBD2	TRBV6-1	TRBJ2-5	CASRRTSEETQYF	TGTGCCAGCAGAAGGACTAGCGAGGAGACCCAGTACTTC
TRBD1	TRBV6-5	TRBJ1-2	CASKMDRNYGYTF	TGTGCCAGCAAAATGGACAGGAACTATGGCTACACCTTC
.	TRBV5-1	TRBJ1-4	CASSLMTSLGEKLFF	TGCGCCAGCAGCTTGATGACAAGTCTTGGGGAAAAACTGTTTTTT
.	TRBV20-1	TRBJ2-3	CSAHTDTQYF	TGCAGTGCACACACAGATACGCAGTATTTT
.	TRBV6-5	TRBJ1-5	CASSYGRSNQPQHF	TGTGCCAGCAGTTACGGGAGGAGCAATCAGCCCCAGCATTTT
.	TRBV5-4	TRBJ2-3	CASSLRTTGEADTQYF	TGTGCCAGCAGCTTGAGAACTACCGGCGAGGCAGATACGCAGTATTTT
TRBD2	TRBV5-7	TRBJ2-7	CASSLKREVSYEQYF	TGTGCCAGCAGCTTGAAGCGGGAGGTTTCCTACGAGCAGTACTTC
.	TRBV7-9	TRBJ1-1	CASSPTDSWDTEAFF	TGTGCCAGCAGTCCCACCGACAGTTGGGACACTGAAGCTTTCTTT
TRBD2	TRBV6-5	TRBJ2-7	CASSRLAEPYEQYF	TGTGCCAGCAGTCGACTAGCTGAGCCCTACGAGCAGTACTTC
.	TRBV30	TRBJ2-2	CAWSRGYTGELFF	TGTGCCTGGAGCAGGGGTTACACCGGGGAGCTGTTTTTT
.	TRBV4-2	TRBJ2-7	CASSQDTGRASSYEQYF	TGTGCCAGCAGCCAAGATACAGGACGGGCGAGCTCCTACGAGCAGTACTTC
.	TRBV11-2	TRBJ2-1	CASSWVRGAYNEQFF	TGTGCCAGCAGCTGGGTCAGGGGCGCGTACAATGAGCAGTTCTTC
.	TRBV9	TRBJ2-2	CASSPRADFNTGELFF	TGTGCCAGCAGCCCTCGAGCTGACTTCAACACCGGGGAGCTGTTTTTT